The 7 T cell receptor beta chains in this list originate from one sample, sequenced in a study of T cell repertoires in cytomegalovirus infection. MiXCR was run by TCRdb on the reads, yielding one entry per CDR3 protein. This table holds about 450,000 distinct CDR3 sequences, approximately 33% found once. Sequencing was done on a sample of PBMCs. These receptors all stem from a human donor in good health (CMV status not recorded). Some clones in this sample may be carry-over from other donors' samples.

This chain links TRBV28 with TRBJ2-5, with D possibly matching TRBD1 (6 bases). Germline lookup yields CDR1 MDHEN and CDR2 SYDVKM. The CDR3 is made up of 14 amino acids. V gave up 2 bases and J gave up 7 bases, with 14 bases separating them. CDR3 protein: CASSLAGDEWTQYF. For the CDR3, the DNA is TGTGCCAGCAGTTTAGCAGGGGACGAATGGACCCAGTACTTC.

The chain has TRBV27 and TRBJ2-7; 7 positions agree with TRBD2. This CDR3 comprises 15 residues. The trim removed 6 bases at V and 3 bases at J, leaving 11 bases unmatched. Germline V gene sequence: CDR1 MNHEY, CDR2 SMNVEV (reference sequence). The chain's CDR3 is CASSPPGLADYEQYF. In DNA form, the CDR3 reads TGTGCCAGCAGCCCCCCCGGCCTAGCGGACTACGAGCAGTACTTC.

This clonotype was seen only a few times. The V call is TRBV29-1, the J call TRBJ2-7, with 7 nucleotides matching TRBD1. From germline, CDR1 is SQVTM and CDR2 ANQGSEA. This CDR3 has 11 amino acids. J gave up 1 base and V 7 bases, and 1 base lay outside the gene matches. Written as DNA, the CDR3 is TGCAGCGCGGGACAGTCCTACGAGCAGTACTTC. Encoded protein: CSAGQSYEQYF.

This clonotype was seen a handful of times. V gene TRBV5-6 combines with J gene TRBJ2-2; D remains ambiguous. The CDR3 length is 17 residues. With 2 bases removed from V and 2 bases from J, the gap between germline ends came to 16 bases. Germline loops: CDR1 SGHDT, CDR2 YYEEEE. This chain's CDR3 is CASSFGRTNYNTGELFF. CDR3 bases: TGTGCCAGCAGCTTCGGACGGACGAATTACAACACCGGGGAGCTGTTTTTT.

This clonotype came up a few times. This chain uses TRBV4-1 with TRBJ1-5, with D possibly matching TRBD1 (5 bases). CDR3 size: 14 residues. V was trimmed by 0 bases and J by 6 bases, leaving 9 bases between them. Germline V gene lookup returns CDR1 MGHRA and CDR2 YSYEKL. The CDR3 bases are TGCGCCAGCAGCCAAGATCGGGGGATTCAGCCCCAGCATTTT. Translating gives CASSQDRGIQPQHF.

With respect to this clonotype: It is likely a read error, because the conserved phenylalanine at the end of the CDR3 is missing. The DNA is omitted, as the CDR3 cannot be located on it reliably, and the CDR3 follows TCRdb's listing. This chain uses TRBV20-1 with TRBJ2-1; TRBD1 is the table's D call, not checked against the DNA. Ends included, the CDR3 has 15 residues. Germline V lookup: CDR1 DFQATT, CDR2 SNEGSKA (reference sequence). CDR3 protein: CSAPGRQGSYNEQLL.

The chain couples TRBV6-5 to TRBJ2-3, with TRBD2 matching 8 bases. J lost 2 bases, V lost 2 bases, and 3 bases had no gene match. This CDR3 region has 15 residues. The germline CDR1 and CDR2 sequences are MNHEY and SVGAGI. As DNA, the CDR3 is TGTGCCAGCAGTTACGGGACTAGTCCCACAGATACGCAGTATTTT. Protein sequence: CASSYGTSPTDTQYF.